The source of this TCR beta chain is a study of monozygotic twins with inflammatory bowel disease. The authors made each sample's cDNA in eight separate reactions. TCRdb reprocessed the 5' RACE reads and keeps a single row for each CDR3 protein, giving no DNA. The table lists about 440,000 distinct CDR3 sequences. The germline CDR1 and CDR2 sequences are SGHRS and YFSETQ. The CDR3 is 14 residues long. This sequence originates from a human donor with ulcerative colitis or Crohn's disease, or a healthy co-twin of an affected twin (not recorded which). The genes are TRBV5-1 and TRBJ2-1; lacking DNA, the TRBD1 call made by TCRdb goes unchecked. Sequenced: blood. This CDR3 is CASSLEWGQDEQFF.